This entry is about one T cell receptor (beta chain). CDR3 length: 16 amino acids. Germline V gives CDR1 SGHDT, CDR2 YYEEEE. Unmatched junction bases numbered 11, after V lost 5 bases and J lost 0 bases. The data are from a study of blood T cell repertoires in COVID-19. Assay used: immunoSEQ multiplex PCR; TCRdb lists only in-frame clones, some missing. Here the sample spans about 200,000 clones, around 84% being singletons. Sequencing was done on a sample of peripheral blood. The TCR comes from a man aged 55 to 70 with acute or convalescent COVID-19. J is TRBJ2-7 and V is TRBV5-6; TRBD1 agrees at 7 bases. Here the CDR3 DNA reads TGTGCCAGCAGTCCACAGGGGACAAGGATCTCCTACGAGCAGTACTTC. Translated, it gives CASSPQGTRISYEQYF.